This T cell receptor beta chain was captured by sequencing in a study of CD8 T cells in cerebrospinal fluid in Alzheimer's disease. This clonotype is labeled medium-sized based on frequency. TCRdb reanalyzed the 10x single-cell sequencing reads and collapses them to one entry per CDR3 protein, without DNA. This listing includes 900 to 1,300 distinct CDR3 sequences. The CDR3 covers 15 residues. Germline V gene lookup returns CDR1 MGHRA and CDR2 YSYEKL. Material for sequencing was cerebrospinal fluid. This chain links TRBV4-1 with TRBJ2-7; TCRdb picks TRBD1, but there is no DNA to check that call. The TCR comes from a human donor in good health. The CDR3 region is CASSQEGQGAYEQYF.